A selection of T cell receptor beta chains follows, all from one sample in a study of T-cell memory formation after mild COVID-19. TCRdb analysed the 5' RACE reads with MiXCR anew, one entry per CDR3 protein. Of tens of thousands of distinct CDR3 sequences detected, 9% to 9.5% appear once; the ten largest clones hold 1.1%. Sequencing input: PBMCs or a T cell subset sorted from them (not recorded which). These receptors all stem from a young man who had mild COVID-19 (a few samples of this study predate the infection). Cell type and time point are not known. CDR3s include the opening cysteine and the closing phenylalanine or tryptophan. A D gene is named only where the DNA matches it firmly. A row's size may be missing; if present it is once, few, many or a size class.

V gene	J gene	D gene	clone size	CDR3 DNA	CDR3 protein
TRBV12-3/TRBV12-4	TRBJ2-7	TRBD1	few	TGTGCCAGCAGCTCACAGGGGACCCTCTACGAGCAGTACTTC	CASSSQGTLYEQYF
TRBV5-1	TRBJ2-1	-	many	TGCGCCAGCAGCCCTGCCCTACAGGCTTCCTACAATGAGCAGTTCTTC	CASSPALQASYNEQFF
TRBV3-1	TRBJ2-3	TRBD2	few	TGTGCCAGCGCGGGGGACACAGATACGCAGTATTTT	CASAGDTDTQYF
TRBV19	TRBJ1-1	-	-	TGTGCCAGTAGTATATTTGACAGGAACACTGAAGCTTTCTTT	CASSIFDRNTEAFF
TRBV5-5	TRBJ1-3	-	-	TGTGCCAGCAGCTTGGGGGGGGACATCCGCAACACCATATATTTT	CASSLGGDIRNTIYF
TRBV2	TRBJ2-2	TRBD2	-	TGTGCCAGCAATTTAGCGGGGGGCCTCACCGGGGAGCTGTTTTTT	CASNLAGGLTGELFF
TRBV12-3/TRBV12-4	TRBJ1-6	-	few	TGTGCCAGCAGTTTAGGGGCCCTAAATTCACCCCTCCACTTT	CASSLGALNSPLHF
TRBV6-2/TRBV6-3	TRBJ2-3	TRBD1	-	TGTGCCAGCAGCCGGACAGGCGCTACGCAGTATTTT	CASSRTGATQYF
TRBV20-1	TRBJ2-5	-	many	TGCAGTCCAAGAAGAGGGGGAGGACAAGAGACCCAGTACTTC	CSPRRGGGQETQYF
TRBV4-3	TRBJ2-1	-	few	TGCGCCAGCAGCCAAGGGGTAGACTTCGATATACACAATGAGCAGTTCTTC	CASSQGVDFDIHNEQFF
TRBV2	TRBJ2-5	TRBD1	-	TGTGCCAGCCAGGGACAGGAGCAAGAGACCCAGTACTTC	CASQGQEQETQYF
TRBV7-8	TRBJ2-2	-	few	TGTGCCAGCAGCCCCCCCACAGTCACCGGGGAGCTGTTTTTT	CASSPPTVTGELFF
TRBV7-2	TRBJ2-5	TRBD2	-	TGTGCCAGCAGCTTAGCCTGGGTCCCGACTAGCCCCCGGACCCAGTACTTC	CASSLAWVPTSPRTQYF
TRBV7-9	TRBJ2-3	-	-	TGTGCCAGCAGCTTAGAGTCCATGGACAGTAGCACAGATACGCAGTATTTT	CASSLESMDSSTDTQYF
TRBV25-1	TRBJ1-1	-	many	TGTGCCAGCAGTGGCACAAGGAACACTGAAGCTTTCTTT	CASSGTRNTEAFF
TRBV12-3/TRBV12-4	TRBJ2-5	-	once	TGTGCCAGCAGTTTGAAGCGGCGCGGACAAGAGACCCAGTACTTC	CASSLKRRGQETQYF
TRBV7-2	TRBJ1-2	TRBD1	-	TGTGCCAGCAGCTCGGGACAGGGTTATGGCTACACCTTC	CASSSGQGYGYTF
TRBV5-1	TRBJ2-2	-	-	TGCGCCAGCAGCTCTAGGACAGCGAACACCGGGGAGCTGTTTTTT	CASSSRTANTGELFF
TRBV19	TRBJ1-2	-	few	TGTGCCAGTAAGAACTATGGCTACACCTTC	CASKNYGYTF
TRBV7-2	TRBJ2-5	-	many	TGTGCCAGCAGCTACCGATTTGGGTCGGAGACCCAGTACTTC	CASSYRFGSETQYF
TRBV7-3	TRBJ2-1	-	many	TGTGCCAGCAGCGCCCAGGGGCCCAATGAGCAGTTCTTC	CASSAQGPNEQFF
TRBV7-2	TRBJ2-3	-	few	TGTGCCAGCAGCTTAGTGGTAGCTAGGTCGGATACGCAGTATTTT	CASSLVVARSDTQYF
TRBV7-2	TRBJ2-2	-	few	TGTGCCAGCAGCTTAGCTCTGGTTAATGCTGGGGAGCTGTTTTTT	CASSLALVNAGELFF
TRBV24-1	TRBJ2-1	-	few	TGTGCCACCAGTGATTCAAGGGGAGCCGACAATGAGCAGTTCTTC	CATSDSRGADNEQFF
TRBV7-2	TRBJ1-1	-	-	TGTGCCAGCAGCTTAGTAGGGGGGAACACTGAAGCTTTCTTT	CASSLVGGNTEAFF
TRBV5-1	TRBJ2-3	-	-	TGCGCCAGCAGCTTGGCCGGGCAAAGCACAGATACGCAGTATTTT	CASSLAGQSTDTQYF
TRBV20-1	TRBJ1-5	TRBD1	few	TGCAGTGCTATGTCCGGGACAGGGGATCAGCCCCAGCATTTT	CSAMSGTGDQPQHF
TRBV7-9	TRBJ2-1	TRBD1	many	TGTGCCAGCAGCTTAGGGGACAGGGCCCACAATGAGCAGTTCTTC	CASSLGDRAHNEQFF
TRBV12-3/TRBV12-4	TRBJ1-3	-	-	TGTGCCAGCAGTTTAAGGGGGGCACGGGTTGGAAACACCATATATTTT	CASSLRGARVGNTIYF
TRBV6-5	TRBJ1-4	TRBD1	-	TGTGCCAGCGCTAAAACAGGGGTGTCGGATAAACTGTTTTTT	CASAKTGVSDKLFF
TRBV27	TRBJ2-5	TRBD1	-	TGTGCCAGCAGTACCGGGACAGGGGGCGCGGAGACCCAGTACTTC	CASSTGTGGAETQYF
TRBV13	TRBJ1-2	-	few	TGTGCCAGCAGCTACCGTACAGGCAGCCACGGCTACACCTTC	CASSYRTGSHGYTF
TRBV20-1	TRBJ2-1	-	many	TGCAGTGCTAGGAATAACAATGAGCAGTTCTTC	CSARNNNEQFF
TRBV15	TRBJ2-2	-	-	TGTGCCACCAGCGTAGGCCCCGGGGAGCTGTTTTTT	CATSVGPGELFF
TRBV5-5	TRBJ2-2	-	many	TGTGCCAGCAGCTTGGAGGTAGTTCGGGACACCGGGGAGCTGTTTTTT	CASSLEVVRDTGELFF
TRBV7-2	TRBJ1-1	-	few	TGTGCCAGCAGCTTAGCAGGGGGTCTTCCTGAAGCTTTCTTT	CASSLAGGLPEAFF
TRBV12-3/TRBV12-4	TRBJ2-7	-	many	TGTGCCAGCAGTTTCACCGGGGACCCCCGGGCCGAGCAGTACTTC	CASSFTGDPRAEQYF
TRBV5-1	TRBJ2-5	-	many	TGCGCCAGCAGCTCCCGGCGGGCTGATGAGACCCAGTACTTC	CASSSRRADETQYF
TRBV19	TRBJ1-4	-	-	TGTGCCAGTACCTTCCTTGGGACGGGTGAAAAACTGTTTTTT	CASTFLGTGEKLFF
TRBV3-1	TRBJ2-2	-	-	TGTGCCAGCAGCCGCAGGGCCACCGGGGAGCTGTTTTTT	CASSRRATGELFF